This entry describes one TCR beta chain. The CDR3 runs 13 residues. The ends lost 3 bases at V and 6 bases at J; junction bases unmatched: 1. Germline V gene data show CDR1 as MNHEY and CDR2 as SMNVEV (reference sequence). Researchers ran the PCR with 60 Vbeta and 13 Jbeta primers. The data were produced by immunoSEQ multiplex PCR, yet TCRdb's version contains in-frame clones alone and is incomplete. Here the sample spans under 150,000 clones, approximately 84% being singletons. This record belongs to a study of cytomegalovirus exposure and HLA in healthy donors. Material for sequencing was PBMCs. This sequence joins TRBV27 and TRBJ1-5; 8 positions agree with TRBD1. The source of this sequence is a woman aged 18 to 35 in good health and CMV-seronegative. CDR3 in DNA: TGTGCCAGCAGTTTCGACAGGGGTCAGCCCCAGCATTTT. Amino acid sequence: CASSFDRGQPQHF.